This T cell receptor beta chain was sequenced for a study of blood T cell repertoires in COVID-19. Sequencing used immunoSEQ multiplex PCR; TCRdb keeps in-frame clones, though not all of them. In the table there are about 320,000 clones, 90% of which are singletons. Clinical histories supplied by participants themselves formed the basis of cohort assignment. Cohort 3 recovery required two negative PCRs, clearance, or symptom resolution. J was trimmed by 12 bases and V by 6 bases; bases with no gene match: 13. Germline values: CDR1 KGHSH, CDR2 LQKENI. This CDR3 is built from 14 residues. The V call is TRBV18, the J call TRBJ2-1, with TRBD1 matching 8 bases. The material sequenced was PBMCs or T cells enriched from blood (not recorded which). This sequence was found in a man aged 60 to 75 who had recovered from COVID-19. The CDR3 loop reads CASSPGTGPTGQFF. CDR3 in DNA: TGTGCCAGCTCGCCAGGGACAGGTCCCACAGGGCAGTTCTTC.